A selection of T cell receptor beta chains follows, all from one sample in a study of cytomegalovirus exposure and HLA in healthy donors. Clones were read by immunoSEQ multiplex PCR, and TCRdb kept only the in-frame ones, dropping some. This table holds approximately 140,000 clones, around 74% found once. Source material: PBMCs. Receptors originate from a man aged 50-60 years in good health and CMV-seropositive. CDR3s include the opening cysteine and the closing phenylalanine or tryptophan. Each record gives: J gene, clone size, V gene, D gene, CDR3 protein, CDR3 DNA. A D gene is named only where the DNA matches it firmly. A row's size may be missing; if present it is once, few, many or a size class.

j_gene: TRBJ2-6; abundance: once; v_gene: TRBV27; d_gene: .; CDR3aa: CASSSRGPGANVPTF; CDR3nt: TGTGCCAGCAGTAGCAGAGGCCCTGGGGCCAACGTCCCGACTTTC
j_gene: TRBJ2-1; abundance: .; v_gene: TRBV6-5; d_gene: TRBD2; CDR3aa: CANLAGERLNEQFF; CDR3nt: TGTGCCAACCTAGCGGGAGAGAGGTTAAATGAGCAGTTCTTC
j_gene: TRBJ1-2; abundance: .; v_gene: TRBV29-1; d_gene: .; CDR3aa: CSVQDIQENGYTF; CDR3nt: TGCAGCGTTCAGGACATCCAGGAGAATGGCTACACCTTC
j_gene: TRBJ2-7; abundance: few; v_gene: TRBV28; d_gene: TRBD1; CDR3aa: CASSSPGGIGEQYF; CDR3nt: TGTGCCAGCAGTTCCCCAGGGGGAATTGGCGAGCAGTACTTC
j_gene: TRBJ2-1; abundance: .; v_gene: TRBV29-1; d_gene: .; CDR3aa: CSVANPPINNEQFF; CDR3nt: TGCAGCGTTGCTAACCCTCCTATTAACAATGAGCAGTTCTTC
j_gene: TRBJ2-1; abundance: once; v_gene: TRBV27; d_gene: .; CDR3aa: CASSLLGEQFF; CDR3nt: TGTGCCAGCAGTTTACTAGGTGAGCAGTTCTTC
j_gene: TRBJ2-7; abundance: .; v_gene: TRBV6-1; d_gene: TRBD1; CDR3aa: CASRGQASYEQYF; CDR3nt: TGTGCCAGCAGGGGACAGGCCTCCTACGAGCAGTACTTC
j_gene: TRBJ1-2; abundance: .; v_gene: TRBV5-1; d_gene: .; CDR3aa: CASSLATGPANYGYTF; CDR3nt: TGCGCCAGCAGCTTGGCCACAGGACCAGCCAACTATGGCTACACCTTC
j_gene: TRBJ2-3; abundance: .; v_gene: TRBV18; d_gene: .; CDR3aa: CASRLEDTQYF; CDR3nt: TGTGCCAGCCGCCTCGAGGATACGCAGTATTTT
j_gene: TRBJ2-5; abundance: .; v_gene: TRBV19; d_gene: TRBD2; CDR3aa: CASSIRLAFGETQYF; CDR3nt: TGTGCCAGTAGTATAAGACTAGCCTTTGGGGAGACCCAGTACTTC
j_gene: TRBJ2-5; abundance: .; v_gene: TRBV6-1; d_gene: .; CDR3aa: CASSEVHGEETQYF; CDR3nt: TGTGCCAGCAGTGAAGTTCACGGGGAAGAGACCCAGTACTTC
j_gene: TRBJ2-5; abundance: .; v_gene: TRBV2; d_gene: .; CDR3aa: CASSERTKGETQYF; CDR3nt: TGTGCCAGCAGTGAGAGGACAAAAGGGGAGACCCAGTACTTC
j_gene: TRBJ2-3; abundance: once; v_gene: TRBV18; d_gene: .; CDR3aa: CASSPRQGTDTQYF; CDR3nt: TGTGCCAGCTCACCACGCCAGGGAACAGATACGCAGTATTTT
j_gene: TRBJ2-1; abundance: once; v_gene: TRBV7-3; d_gene: TRBD2; CDR3aa: CASSLFSGNDEQFF; CDR3nt: TGTGCCAGCAGCTTATTCAGCGGGAACGATGAGCAGTTCTTC
j_gene: TRBJ2-1; abundance: .; v_gene: TRBV25-1; d_gene: .; CDR3aa: CASSEPLPGGYNEQFF; CDR3nt: TGTGCCAGCAGTGAACCCCTTCCAGGAGGGTATAATGAGCAGTTCTTC
j_gene: TRBJ1-5; abundance: once; v_gene: TRBV4-1; d_gene: .; CDR3aa: CASTREYSNQPQHF; CDR3nt: TGCGCCTCTACCAGGGAATATAGCAATCAGCCCCAGCATTTT
j_gene: TRBJ1-3; abundance: .; v_gene: TRBV11-2; d_gene: .; CDR3aa: CASSPDRHSSGNTIYF; CDR3nt: TGTGCCAGCAGCCCCGACAGGCACAGCTCTGGAAACACCATATATTTT
j_gene: TRBJ1-2; abundance: .; v_gene: TRBV28; d_gene: .; CDR3aa: CASSLYTPVGGYTF; CDR3nt: TGTGCCAGCAGTTTATATACGCCGGTTGGTGGCTACACCTTC
j_gene: TRBJ1-5; abundance: .; v_gene: TRBV19; d_gene: .; CDR3aa: CASRTGGNQPQHF; CDR3nt: TGTGCCAGTAGAACGGGGGGGAATCAGCCCCAGCATTTT
j_gene: TRBJ1-1; abundance: .; v_gene: TRBV30; d_gene: TRBD1; CDR3aa: CAWSGDRGLNTEAFF; CDR3nt: TGTGCCTGGAGTGGCGACAGGGGGCTAAACACTGAAGCTTTCTTT